This T cell receptor (beta chain) was sequenced during a study of CD8+ T cells in alopecia areata. V was clipped by 6 bases and J by 6 bases, with 6 bases between them. Germline assignment: CDR1 MNHEY and CDR2 SVGAGI. The CDR3 is 11 amino acids. Extracted RNA was reverse transcribed into cDNA, the sequencing template. This table comes from immunoSEQ multiplex PCR, and its TCRdb copy is limited to in-frame clones, with some not included. The repertoire includes about 150,000 clones, over 70% of them detected once, and less than 15% sits in the top ten. This chain links TRBV6-5 with TRBJ2-1, with D uncertain. Sequenced material: CD8+ T cells sorted from blood, taken at week 0. This TCR was recovered from a human donor with alopecia areata. The CDR3 region is CASRITNEQFF. The CDR3, as DNA: TGTGCCAGCAGAATCACCAATGAGCAGTTCTTC.